Each of the 16 T cell receptor beta chains below was sequenced from the same sample in a study of regulatory T cells. Amplification used 52 TRBV primers and 13 TRBJ primers. Some clones are missing from TCRdb's copy, which holds only in-frame ones; the method was immunoSEQ multiplex PCR. Here the sample spans fewer than 13,000 clones, approximately 87% being singletons. Sequencing was performed on CD8+ T cells sorted from blood. Receptors originate from a person aged 18-29 years with CD3G deficiency.

This chain uses TRBV7-6 with TRBJ2-7, with 7 positions matching TRBD2. Germline V gene lookup returns CDR1 SGHVS and CDR2 FNYEAQ. The CDR3 contains 14 residues. The ends lost 4 bases at V and 5 bases at J; junction bases unmatched: 8. CDR3 in DNA: TGTGCCAGCAGCTCGGGAGGTCAGGGTGACGAGCAGTACTTC. Amino acid sequence: CASSSGGQGDEQYF. The full variable domain, with the rest looked up from reference TRBV7-6 and TRBJ2-7, is GAGVSQSPRYKVTKRGQDVALRCDPISGHVSLYWYRQALGQGPEFLTYFNYEAQQDKSGLPNDRFSAERPEGSISTLTIQRTEQRDSAMYRCASSSGGQGDEQYFGPGTRLTVT.

CDR3: CASSPRGLAGNNEQFF. The CDR3, as DNA: TGTGCCAGCAGCCCGAGGGGACTAGCGGGGAACAATGAGCAGTTCTTC. V and J are TRBV7-9 and TRBJ2-1, with 13 bases matching TRBD2. Germline trimming cut 5 bases from V and 5 bases from J; bases unmatched to any gene: 6. Germline loops: CDR1 SEHNR, CDR2 FQNEAQ (reference sequence). CDR3 length: 16 residues.

The V and J genes are TRBV28 and TRBJ1-2, with TRBD1 matching over 9 bases. This CDR3 contains 18 residues. Germline CDR1 is MDHEN and CDR2 is SYDVKM. J lost 4 bases, V lost 6 bases, and 18 bases had no gene match. In DNA form, the CDR3 reads TGTGCCAGCAGCCCCCTCAAAGGGGGACAGGGCGAGGGCTATGGCTACACCTTC. It encodes CASSPLKGGQGEGYGYTF.

V and J are TRBV7-9 and TRBJ2-7; maybe TRBD1 (5 bases). The CDR3 is 12 residues long. Trimming took 1 base from V and 6 from J, leaving 7 bases between them. Germline-derived CDR1 and CDR2 are SEHNR and FQNEAQ (reference sequence). CDR3 loop: CASSLGGREQYF. In DNA, the CDR3 is TGTGCCAGCAGCTTAGGGGGCCGCGAGCAGTACTTC.

This clone was found once. The genes are TRBV28 and TRBJ1-5; tentatively, D is TRBD1 (5 bases). CDR3 length equals 16 residues. Germline V gives CDR1 MDHEN, CDR2 SYDVKM. Trimming cost V 4 bases and J 0 bases, with 13 bases left between them. In DNA, the CDR3 is TGTGCCAGCAGTTACCTCTCTGGGGGTAGCAATCAGCCCCAGCATTTT. Translating gives CASSYLSGGSNQPQHF.

This clone was observed a handful of times. The chain employs TRBV10-2 and TRBJ2-3; 8 nucleotides align to TRBD2. The CDR3 length is 13 residues. Looked up from germline, CDR1 is WSHSY and CDR2 is SAAADI. With V trimmed by 4 bases and J by 3 bases, 0 bases remained unmatched. This CDR3 reads CASSGLATDTQYF. Written as DNA, the CDR3 is TGCGCCAGCAGTGGACTAGCGACAGATACGCAGTATTTT.

This clone is large in the sample. J is TRBJ1-2 and V is TRBV19; D is possibly TRBD1 (5 bases). This CDR3 has 15 residues. Deletions cut 2 bases from V and 8 bases from J, with 18 bases between. CDR1 and CDR2 (germline): LNHDA, SQIVND (reference sequence). The chain's CDR3 is CASSISPDGARGYTF. The CDR3 nucleotides read TGTGCCAGTAGTATATCTCCCGATGGGGCACGAGGCTACACCTTC.

The chain recombines TRBV4-1 with TRBJ2-7; TRBD2 matches 10 bases. Germline V lookup: CDR1 MGHRA, CDR2 YSYEKL. Germline trimming cut 4 bases from V and 5 bases from J; bases unmatched to any gene: 11. The CDR3 spans 16 residues. Here the CDR3 reads CASSPFLTSGFHEQYF. Here the CDR3 DNA reads TGCGCCAGCAGCCCGTTTCTGACTAGCGGGTTTCACGAGCAGTACTTC.

This chain uses TRBV28 with TRBJ2-7, with TRBD2 matching 11 bases. Germline trimming cut 6 bases from V and 6 bases from J; bases unmatched to any gene: 7. This CDR3 has 14 residues. Germline V gene lookup returns CDR1 MDHEN and CDR2 SYDVKM. The CDR3 here is CASSPTSGIAEQYF. The CDR3 coding sequence is TGTGCCAGCAGCCCGACTAGCGGGATAGCCGAGCAGTACTTC.

The chain employs TRBV19 and TRBJ2-7, with 7 bases aligning to TRBD1. The germline V gene encodes CDR1 LNHDA and CDR2 SQIVND (reference sequence). The CDR3 length is 13 residues. The V gene end was trimmed by 6 bases and the J gene end by 0 bases; junction bases not matched to a gene: 2. CDR3 sequence: CASSPGGSYEQYF. CDR3 nucleotides: TGTGCCAGTAGCCCAGGGGGCTCCTACGAGCAGTACTTC.

Worth noting for this clone: A read error may produce the germline difference seen at one junction end. In DNA form, the CDR3 reads TGTGCCAGCAGTACCGACAGGGGCCCCCTTGAGTTGCGCTTC. It yields the protein CASSTDRGPLELRF. The rearrangement links TRBV6-1 to TRBJ2-7; TRBD1 agrees at 8 bases. The CDR3 spans 14 residues. Germline V CDR1 and CDR2: MNHNS, SASEGT.

This clone was found once. This sequence joins TRBV19 and TRBJ1-2; D is ambiguous. V lost 5 bases to trimming and J lost 5 bases, with 12 bases between them. Germline CDR1 reads LNHDA; CDR2 reads SQIVND (reference sequence). The CDR3 is 13 amino acids. The CDR3 DNA is TGTGCCAGTAGTGGTTCAGGCGCATATGGCTACACCTTC. Residues: CASSGSGAYGYTF.

This clone has only one observation. V and J are TRBV19 and TRBJ2-2; 10 positions agree with TRBD2. The CDR3 is made up of 15 amino acids. Germline CDR1 is LNHDA and CDR2 is SQIVND (reference sequence). The V gene end was trimmed by 3 bases and the J gene end by 6 bases; junction bases not matched to a gene: 4. CDR3 loop: CASSISSGRPGELFF. CDR3 sequence (DNA): TGTGCCAGTAGTATTAGTAGCGGGAGGCCCGGGGAGCTGTTTTTT.

The chain couples TRBV30 to TRBJ2-3, with no clear D. CDR3 length: 10 amino acids. V was clipped by 8 bases and J by 4 bases, with 7 bases between them. Germline V gene lookup returns CDR1 GTSNPN and CDR2 SVGIG (reference sequence). DNA for the CDR3: TGTGCCGACGCGCCAGATACGCAGTATTTT. Its translation: CADAPDTQYF.

The J gene is TRBJ2-7, the V gene TRBV28; 9 bases agree with TRBD2. The CDR3 has 15 residues. The junction had 7 bases not matched to a gene; V was cut back by 5 bases and J by 2 bases. Germline lookup yields CDR1 MDHEN and CDR2 SYDVKM. CDR3 sequence: CASSGLAGFAYEQYF. The CDR3 DNA is TGTGCCAGCAGTGGTCTAGCGGGATTTGCCTACGAGCAGTACTTC. The complete variable domain, with remaining parts taken from reference TRBV28 and TRBJ2-7, reads DVKVTQSSRYLVKRTGEKVFLECVQDMDHENMFWYRQDPGLGLRLIYFSYDVKMKEKGDIPEGYSVSREKKERFSLILESASTNQTSMYLCASSGLAGFAYEQYFGPGTRLTVT.

The chain employs TRBV28 and TRBJ2-7; the match to TRBD1 covers 8 bases. J was trimmed by 5 bases and V by 6 bases; bases with no gene match: 6. In germline, CDR1 is MDHEN, CDR2 SYDVKM. The CDR3 is 13 amino acids. In DNA, the CDR3 is TGTGCCAGCAGGGGGACAGGAGGGCACGAGCAGTACTTC. Protein sequence: CASRGTGGHEQYF.